Detailed here is one T cell receptor beta chain. This sample stems from a study of blood T cells in healthy people across ages. This CDR3 is 15 amino acids long. Primed by a sample-barcoded 5' primer and a J-beta primer mix, a second PCR proceeded for 7 to 11 cycles. Each CDR3 protein is one row after TCRdb ran MiXCR on the 5' RACE reads. The sample has fewer than 2 million distinct CDR3 sequences; approximately 40% are singletons. The sample consisted of blood. This chain joins TRBV12-3 or TRBV12-4 and TRBJ2-1; D possibly corresponds to TRBD2 (6 bases). The assigned J gene may be wrong: the sequence end matches TRBJ2-7 better. The sequence was collected from a human donor in good health. CDR3 DNA: TGTGCCAGCACTCCACCGGGACTTCCCCTCTACGAGCAGTACTTC. Its translation is CASTPPGLPLYEQYF.